The rows below give T cell receptor beta chains drawn from one sample of a study of cytomegalovirus exposure and HLA in healthy donors. The repertoire was sequenced with immunoSEQ multiplex PCR; TCRdb's copy has only in-frame clones and lacks some. Of 70,000 or so clones in the sample, 85% to 95% were seen once. Sequenced input: PBMCs. These receptors all stem from a woman between 18 and 29 years old in good health and CMV-seropositive. Both conserved end residues are trimmed from each CDR3.

v_call,cdr3_aa
TRBV6-5,ASNTQGIYGYT
TRBV12-5,ASAFGSSYEQY
TRBV7-9,ASSLAGTAISYEQY
TRBV4-3,ASSQGRTGTYEQY
TRBV6-1,ASSGHRGTQY
TRBV18,ASSPWTGSSYEQY
TRBV4-3,ASSQDLGPSYEQY
TRBV27,ASRGGTGELF
TRBV4-2,ASSQGLAGAISTDTQY
TRBV7-2,ASSGGLGDTEQF
TRBV7-2,ASSAQILGGETQY
TRBV29-1,SVAPGGTGELF
TRBV5-6,ASSLRGNEY
TRBV6-4,ASSDSSSGANVLT
TRBV4-1,ASSQEGLLQETQY
TRBV4-1,ASSQLQVSRTEAF
TRBV5-8,ASSPGQGATNEKLF
TRBV10-3,AISESLGQGPSYEQY
TRBV27,ASSSGTGGADSPLH
TRBV9,ASSVGGQGNIQY
TRBV4-1,ASSQVAASYNEQF
TRBV7-2,ASNTPGQGGYEQY
TRBV5-8,ASSLKTGANTEAF
TRBV25-1,ASSVGRDLEKLF
TRBV6-1,ASSEGQGQYNEQF
TRBV10-3,AISEPGGGYT
TRBV5-1,ASSLEGVTEAF
TRBV2,ASSRDKTSTDTQY
TRBV6-5,ASSVQGAYEQY
TRBV5-1,ASSPPGLAGITDTQY
TRBV19,ASSKASSYNSPLH
TRBV6-1,ASRPPRTGSNEQY
TRBV7-8,ASSNRGRRYTEAF
TRBV7-9,ASSSPGGRETQY
TRBV6-5,ASSRGQRSSYEQY
TRBV11-2,ASSLEGGGPYEQY
TRBV5-6,ASSWGEHTGELF
TRBV27,ASSLYRGANEQF
TRBV27,ASTPIGVSNYGYT
TRBV7-2,ASSLHGGWDTEAF
TRBV5-1,ASSLGGTPSYNEQF
TRBV29-1,SVEVHGQGGYGYT
TRBV27,ASSPTSGGARFSTDTQY
TRBV10-2,ASSESRGAYEQY
TRBV19,ASTATVGQEDSTDTQY
TRBV5-1,ASSLRGGRMETQY
TRBV5-4,ASSGGGQYNEQF
TRBV4-2,ASSPRTGTGADYGYT